These 4 T cell receptor beta chains came from one sample sequenced in a study of T cell repertoires in cytomegalovirus infection. TCRdb passed the reads through MiXCR, listing each CDR3 protein once. The data show approximately 990,000 distinct CDR3 sequences, with 30% to 40% seen just once and 13% held by the top ten. These receptors are not linked to any known antigen. Sequencing was performed on cultured CD8+ T cells from PBMCs, taken from culture after CMV antigen stimulation. The receptors were sampled from a human donor in good health (CMV status not recorded). Some clones in this sample may be carry-over from other donors' samples.

A few counts support this clonotype. The rearrangement links TRBV9 to TRBJ1-1, with D perhaps TRBD1 (6 bases). Germline CDR1 is SGDLS and CDR2 is YYNGEE. The CDR3 sequence is 14 residues long. Trimming took off 2 bases at V and 7 bases at J, with 15 bases between the two ends. CDR3 loop: CASSVGNREYEAFF. In DNA form, the CDR3 reads TGTGCCAGCAGCGTCGGGAACAGGGAGTATGAAGCTTTCTTT. Variable domain in full (rest from reference TRBV9 and TRBJ1-1): DSGVTQTPKHLITATGQRVTLRCSPRSGDLSVYWYQQSLDQGLQFLIQYYNGEERAKGNILERFSAQQFPDLHSELNLSSLELGDSALYFCASSVGNREYEAFFGQGTRLTVV.

The chain recombines TRBV7-9 with TRBJ1-6; D gene ambiguous. Trimming took 4 bases from V and 5 from J, leaving 9 bases between them. Germline assignment: CDR1 SEHNR and CDR2 FQNEAQ (reference sequence). The length of the CDR3 is 14 residues. The DNA of the CDR3 is TGTGCCAGCAGCTCTACACCAAATAATTCACCCCTCCACTTT. Amino acids: CASSSTPNNSPLHF.

As DNA, the CDR3 is TGTGCCAGCAGCTTATTTTCCGGGCCCCAGGAGACCCAGTACTTC. Protein sequence: CASSLFSGPQETQYF. J is TRBJ2-5 and V is TRBV7-2; D call uncertain. The CDR3 is 15 amino acids. The V and J ends lost 2 bases and 5 bases respectively, with 15 bases between them. Germline V CDR1 and CDR2: SGHTA, FQGNSA.

The gene calls are TRBV29-1 and TRBJ2-3; possibly TRBD2 for D (6 bases). The CDR3 runs 13 residues. Looked up from germline, CDR1 is SQVTM and CDR2 is ANQGSEA. V lost 8 bases and J 5 bases, leaving 17 bases between the germline ends. The CDR3 bases are TGCAGCCCGGTGCGGGATGATGAAGATACGCAGTATTTT. As protein: CSPVRDDEDTQYF.